This passage covers 17 T cell receptor beta chains from one sample sequenced in a study of OX40 agonist ivuxolimab in advanced cancers. Generated by immunoSEQ multiplex PCR, the TCRdb table keeps only in-frame clones and is missing some. The table has 65,000 to 80,000 clones, about nine tenths seen once. The specimen comprised CD4+ or CD8+ T cells sorted from blood, sampled in a trial of the OX40 agonist ivuxolimab. Source of these receptors: an adult with an advanced solid tumor such as melanoma, head and neck, liver or kidney cancer.

V usage is TRBV19 and J usage is TRBJ2-3, with D hard to call. Trimming stripped 2 bases from V and 7 bases from J, with 13 bases between. The CDR3 spans 14 residues. Looked up from germline, CDR1 is LNHDA and CDR2 is SQIVND (reference sequence). CDR3 in DNA: TGTGCCAGTAGTATACCCCAACGTAGGAATACGCAGTATTTT. Protein product: CASSIPQRRNTQYF. Using reference TRBV19 and TRBJ2-3 for the parts outside the CDR3, the full variable domain is DGGITQSPKYLFRKEGQNVTLSCEQNLNHDAMYWYRQDPGQGLRLIYYSQIVNDFQKGDIAEGYSVSREKKESFPLTVTSAQKNPTAFYLCASSIPQRRNTQYFGPGTRLTVL.

This clone was seen only a few times. The V call is TRBV9, the J call TRBJ2-1, with 11 bases identical to TRBD2. V lost 4 bases to trimming and J lost 6 bases; unmatched junction nucleotides: 9. This CDR3 comprises 16 residues. Germline CDR1 is SGDLS and CDR2 is YYNGEE. CDR3 sequence (DNA): TGTGCCAGCAGCCCCTCGGGACTAGCGGACCTCAATGAGCAGTTCTTC. Translation gives CASSPSGLADLNEQFF.

The chain is built from TRBV19 and TRBJ2-3; possible D gene TRBD1, 5 bases. CDR1 LNHDA and CDR2 SQIVND come from the germline V gene (reference sequence). V was clipped by 2 bases and J by 2 bases, with 11 bases between them. This CDR3 is 15 amino acids long. The CDR3: CASSIIWGVTDTQYF. The CDR3 bases are TGTGCCAGTAGTATAATTTGGGGCGTCACAGATACGCAGTATTTT.

This chain connects TRBV7-9 to TRBJ1-1; a possible D gene is TRBD1 (6 bases). CDR3 length: 14 amino acids. V dropped 1 base and J dropped 5 bases, with 11 bases sitting between them. The germline gives CDR1 SEHNR, CDR2 FQNEAQ (reference sequence). CDR3 loop: CASSLGRGQTEAFF. DNA for the CDR3: TGTGCCAGCAGCTTAGGACGGGGGCAGACTGAAGCTTTCTTT.

This chain uses TRBV9 with TRBJ2-5; 9 nucleotides agree with TRBD1. V gave up 0 bases and J gave up 7 bases; unmatched junction bases: 7. The CDR3 is made up of 15 amino acids. From germline, CDR1 is SGDLS and CDR2 YYNGEE. The CDR3 nucleotides read TGTGCCAGCAGCGTAGGAGGGACAGGGCTGTTGACCCAGTACTTC. It encodes CASSVGGTGLLTQYF.

The CDR3 here is CASSLRADTDTQYF. The CDR3 DNA sequence: TGTGCCAGCAGTTTACGAGCGGACACAGATACGCAGTATTTT. The chain recombines TRBV27 with TRBJ2-3; a weak D match, TRBD2 (5 bases). Deletions cut 2 bases from V and 2 bases from J, with 8 bases between. This CDR3 comprises 14 residues. From germline, CDR1 is MNHEY and CDR2 SMNVEV (reference sequence).

The chain carries TRBV7-9 and TRBJ2-3; D is unresolved. Deletions cut 2 bases from V and 1 base from J, with 13 bases between. Germline V gives CDR1 SEHNR, CDR2 FQNEAQ (reference sequence). CDR3 length equals 16 residues. As DNA, the CDR3 is TGTGCCAGCAGCTTATGGTCTTCTGGCGGCACAGATACGCAGTATTTT. Protein product: CASSLWSSGGTDTQYF.

The rearrangement joins TRBV28 to TRBJ2-1; tentatively, D is TRBD1 (5 bases). V lost 2 bases to trimming and J lost 16 bases, with 15 bases between them. The V gene's germline CDR1 is MDHEN and CDR2 SYDVKM. The CDR3 runs 12 residues. The CDR3 spells CASSLISGIYFF. CDR3 sequence (DNA): TGTGCCAGCAGTTTAATATCAGGGATATACTTCTTC. Filled out from reference TRBV28 and TRBJ2-1, the complete variable domain reads DVKVTQSSRYLVKRTGEKVFLECVQDMDHENMFWYRQDPGLGLRLIYFSYDVKMKEKGDIPEGYSVSREKKERFSLILESASTNQTSMYLCASSLISGIYFFGPGTRLTVL.

The J gene is TRBJ2-3, the V gene TRBV27, with 7 nucleotides matching TRBD2. Losses at the gene ends were 1 base for V and 4 bases for J; bases not matched to a gene: 5. Germline V CDR1 and CDR2: MNHEY, SMNVEV (reference sequence). The CDR3 length is 15 residues. The CDR3 DNA sequence: TGTGCCAGCAGTTTATGGGGGGGAGGGCCAGATACGCAGTATTTT. Encoded protein: CASSLWGGGPDTQYF.

The chain uses TRBV28 and TRBJ2-7, with 9 bases identical to TRBD2. The J segment lost 4 bases and the V segment lost 3 bases, leaving 7 bases of the junction unmatched. The CDR3 runs 15 residues. The germline gives CDR1 MDHEN, CDR2 SYDVKM. The CDR3 region has the DNA TGTGCCAGCAGTTTTATGGCGGGAGGGCCTTACGAGCAGTACTTC. Translating gives CASSFMAGGPYEQYF.

This clone was counted a few times. The chain couples TRBV5-1 to TRBJ2-5; 7 positions match TRBD2. J lost 2 bases, V lost 0 bases, and 7 bases had no gene match. The CDR3 covers 16 residues. Germline CDR1 is SGHRS and CDR2 is YFSETQ. CDR3 sequence: CASSLAGGTIQETQYF. As DNA, the CDR3 is TGCGCCAGCAGCTTGGCCGGGGGGACCATACAAGAGACCCAGTACTTC.

The V call is TRBV29-1, the J call TRBJ2-7, with a weak D call TRBD1 (6 bases). Germline CDR1 reads SQVTM; CDR2 reads ANQGSEA. Trimming stripped 2 bases from V and 2 bases from J, with 22 bases between. This CDR3 is 17 amino acids long. The CDR3 is CSVEWRRYADSTYEQYF. In DNA, the CDR3 is TGCAGCGTTGAATGGAGGCGGTACGCGGACAGCACCTACGAGCAGTACTTC.

The rearrangement uses TRBV7-9 and TRBJ2-7; D tentatively reads TRBD1 or TRBD2 (5 bases each). Per the germline V gene, CDR1 is SEHNR and CDR2 is FQNEAQ (reference sequence). CDR3 length: 14 amino acids. V lost 2 bases and J lost 7, with 15 bases in between. The DNA of the CDR3 is TGTGCCAGCAGCTTACAAGGGACCCCGGGGGAGCAGTACTTC. This translates into CASSLQGTPGEQYF. Full variable domain (rest looked up from reference TRBV7-9 and TRBJ2-7): DTGVSQNPRHKITKRGQNVTFRCDPISEHNRLYWYRQTLGQGPEFLTYFQNEAQLEKSRLLSDRFSAERPKGSFSTLEIQRTEQGDSAMYLCASSLQGTPGEQYFGPGTRLTVT.

The chain carries TRBV5-4 and TRBJ2-3; 14 positions match TRBD2. CDR3 size: 16 residues. Trimming cost V 3 bases and J 7 bases; bases outside gene matches: 7. The germline CDR1 and CDR2 sequences are SGHNT and YYREEE (reference sequence). The CDR3 is CASSSGLAGVQYTQYF. The CDR3 nucleotides read TGTGCCAGCAGCTCGGGACTAGCGGGAGTTCAGTATACGCAGTATTTT.

V is TRBV28 and J is TRBJ2-7, with D unresolved. The length of the CDR3 is 10 residues. Per the germline V gene, CDR1 is MDHEN and CDR2 is SYDVKM. V was shortened by 5 bases and J by 7 bases, with 6 bases between the two germline ends. CDR3 in amino acids: CASSGREQYF. The CDR3 DNA is TGTGCCAGCAGTGGGCGGGAGCAGTACTTC. Variable domain in full (rest from reference TRBV28 and TRBJ2-7): DVKVTQSSRYLVKRTGEKVFLECVQDMDHENMFWYRQDPGLGLRLIYFSYDVKMKEKGDIPEGYSVSREKKERFSLILESASTNQTSMYLCASSGREQYFGPGTRLTVT.

The chain carries TRBV14 and TRBJ1-1; the D is unclear. Per germline, CDR1 SGHDN and CDR2 FVKESK. The CDR3 has 12 amino acids. The ends were cut back, 1 base at V and 6 bases at J, with 6 bases in the middle. CDR3 protein: CASSQVAAEAFF. In nucleotides, the CDR3 is TGTGCCAGCAGCCAAGTTGCCGCTGAAGCTTTCTTT.

The rearrangement uses TRBV4-1 and TRBJ2-1; 12 bases align to TRBD2. Germline CDR1 and CDR2: MGHRA and YSYEKL. This CDR3 spans 15 amino acids. V shed 4 bases, J shed 2 bases, and the junction held 0 bases outside the gene matches. The CDR3 nucleotides read TGCGCCAGCAGCCGGACTAGCGGGACCTACAATGAGCAGTTCTTC. Its translation is CASSRTSGTYNEQFF.